The 5 T cell receptor beta chains below all came from one sample that was sequenced in a study of T cell responses to AZD1222 COVID-19 vaccine (dated by TCRdb to the early 2020s). The library was prepared using the immunoSEQ multiplex PCR assay. What TCRdb holds here is the immuneACCESS table cut down to in-frame rearrangements. Part of the clones is not present; checked against another copy, under half of the missing clones reflect an unresolved V gene, and the others are unexplained. This sample is represented by roughly 120,000 clones; over 75% of them were singletons. Of the sample, around 4.4% is held by the ten largest clones. According to the study, the label for this sample's time point signals: about 28 days (+/-7) after the second vaccine dose. According to the study, the label for this sample's treatment or condition signals: meningococcal conjugate vaccine given as trial control. The sequencing used peripheral blood, collected 28 days after the second dose of the MenACWY control vaccine. The receptors derive from an adult who received the MenACWY meningococcal vaccine as a control.

The chain couples TRBV5-4 to TRBJ2-3; D is possibly TRBD2 (6 bases). CDR1 is SGHNT and CDR2 is YYREEE in the germline V gene (reference sequence). The V end was cut by 4 bases, the J end by 1 base, with 16 bases between. The CDR3 spans 16 residues. This chain's CDR3 is CASSAEGFSRTDTQYF. CDR3 coding DNA: TGTGCCAGCAGCGCGGAGGGGTTCTCACGCACAGATACGCAGTATTTT. The variable domain in full, completed from reference TRBV5-4 and TRBJ2-3, reads ETGVTQSPTHLIKTRGQQVTLRCSSQSGHNTVSWYQQALGQGPQFIFQYYREEENGRGNFPPRFSGLQFPNYSSELNVNALELDDSALYLCASSAEGFSRTDTQYFGPGTRLTVL.

V and J are TRBV4-3 and TRBJ2-3; 9 nucleotides match TRBD1. This CDR3 is built from 17 residues. Germline CDR1 reads LGHNA; CDR2 reads YSLEER. With V trimmed by 0 bases and J by 1 base, 5 bases remained unmatched. CDR3 sequence reads: CASSQDRRDRGTDTQYF. DNA of the CDR3: TGCGCCAGCAGCCAAGATCGCCGGGACAGGGGCACAGATACGCAGTATTTT.

This clone has only a few counts. The chain has TRBV7-3 and TRBJ2-5; D is perhaps TRBD1 (6 bases). From germline, CDR1 is SGHTA and CDR2 FQGTGA. CDR3 length equals 13 residues. V lost 4 bases and J 4 bases, leaving 10 bases between the germline ends. The CDR3 DNA sequence: TGTGCCAGCAGCTGGGGGCTAGCAGAGACCCAGTACTTC. As protein: CASSWGLAETQYF.

The chain uses TRBV4-2 and TRBJ2-6, with D unresolved. CDR1 is LGHNA, CDR2 YNFKEQ, per germline. V was cut by 4 bases and J by 4 bases, with 11 bases left in between. CDR3 length equals 15 residues. The CDR3 nucleotides read TGTGCCAGCAGCCCTTCTCCGCCCGGGGCCAACGTCCTGACTTTC. The encoded protein is CASSPSPPGANVLTF.

The J gene is TRBJ2-7, the V gene TRBV11-3, with 9 nucleotides matching TRBD1. The CDR3 is 17 amino acids. The germline V gene has CDR1 SGHNT and CDR2 YENEEA. V lost 3 bases and J lost 1; bases outside the gene matches: 10. The CDR3 sequence is CASSLGTGRIFSYEQYV. In DNA, the CDR3 is TGTGCCAGCAGCTTGGGGACAGGGAGGATTTTTTCCTACGAGCAGTACGTC.